The 4 T cell receptor beta chains below were found in one sample sequenced in a study of immune evolution from preneoplasia to lung adenocarcinoma. Assay: immunoSEQ multiplex PCR; the TCRdb copy retains only in-frame clones and omits some. There are approximately 12,000 clones in the sample; more than 75% occur only once, and about 4% lies in the top ten. The sample comprised FFPE tissue from an adenomatous hyperplasia lung lesion. The subset is: atypical adenomatous hyperplasia (AAH), lung preneoplasia. The receptor set was obtained from a person aged 50 or older with lung adenocarcinoma.

The gene calls are TRBV15 and TRBJ2-7; 9 bases map to TRBD2. The trim removed 2 bases at V and 2 bases at J, leaving 7 bases unmatched. Germline lookup yields CDR1 LNHNV and CDR2 YYDKDF (reference sequence). There are 16 residues in the CDR3. The CDR3 is CATSRSGTSRAYEQYF. In DNA form, the CDR3 reads TGTGCCACCAGCAGATCGGGGACTAGCAGAGCCTACGAGCAGTACTTC.

This sequence joins TRBV27 and TRBJ2-6; no firm D call. CDR1 is MNHEY and CDR2 is SMNVEV in the germline V gene (reference sequence). V gave up 0 bases and J gave up 2 bases, with 2 bases separating them. The CDR3 is made up of 14 amino acids. CDR3 in amino acids: CASSLSTGANVLTF. As DNA, the CDR3 is TGTGCCAGCAGTTTATCCACTGGGGCCAACGTCCTGACTTTC.

This chain connects TRBV6-1 to TRBJ2-3; D unclear. The CDR3 contains 12 residues. Germline CDR1 and CDR2: MNHNS and SASEGT. Trimming took 2 bases from V and 5 from J, leaving 5 bases between them. CDR3 sequence reads: CASSELIDTQYF. In DNA, the CDR3 is TGTGCCAGCAGTGAACTCATAGATACGCAGTATTTT.

The V call is TRBV10-3, the J call TRBJ2-3, with D uncertain. Trimming removed 3 bases at V and 2 bases at J, with 3 bases between. CDR3 length: 12 residues. CDR1 is ENHRY, CDR2 SYGVKD, per germline. In DNA form, the CDR3 reads TGTGCCATCAGTGAAATCACAGATACGCAGTATTTT. Its protein is CAISEITDTQYF.